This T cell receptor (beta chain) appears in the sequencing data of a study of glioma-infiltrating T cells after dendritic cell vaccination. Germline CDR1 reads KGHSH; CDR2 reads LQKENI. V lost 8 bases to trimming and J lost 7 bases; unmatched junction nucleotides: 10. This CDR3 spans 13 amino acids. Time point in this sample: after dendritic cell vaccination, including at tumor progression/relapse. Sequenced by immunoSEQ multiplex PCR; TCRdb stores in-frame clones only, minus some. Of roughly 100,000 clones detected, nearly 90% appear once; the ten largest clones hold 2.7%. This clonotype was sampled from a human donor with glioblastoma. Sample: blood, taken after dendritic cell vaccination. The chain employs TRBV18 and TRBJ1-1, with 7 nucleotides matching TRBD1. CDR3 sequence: CASTSYRDSEAFF. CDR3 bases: TGTGCCAGCACGTCATACCGGGACAGTGAAGCTTTCTTT.